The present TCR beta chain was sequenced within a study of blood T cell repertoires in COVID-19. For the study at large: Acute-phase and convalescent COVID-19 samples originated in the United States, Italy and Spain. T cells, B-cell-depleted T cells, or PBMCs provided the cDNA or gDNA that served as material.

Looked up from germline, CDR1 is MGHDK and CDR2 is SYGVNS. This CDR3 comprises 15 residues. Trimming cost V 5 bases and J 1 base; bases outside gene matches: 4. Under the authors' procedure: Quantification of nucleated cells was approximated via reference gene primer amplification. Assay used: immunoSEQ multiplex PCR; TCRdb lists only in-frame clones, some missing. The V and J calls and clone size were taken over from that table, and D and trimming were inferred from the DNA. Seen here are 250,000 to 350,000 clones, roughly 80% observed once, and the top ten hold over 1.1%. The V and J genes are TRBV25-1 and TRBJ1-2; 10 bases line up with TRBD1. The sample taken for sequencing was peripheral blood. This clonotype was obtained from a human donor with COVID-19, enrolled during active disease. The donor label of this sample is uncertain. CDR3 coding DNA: TGTGCCAGCAGTCGGACAGGGGGAAATAACTATGGCTACACCTTC. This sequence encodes CASSRTGGNNYGYTF.